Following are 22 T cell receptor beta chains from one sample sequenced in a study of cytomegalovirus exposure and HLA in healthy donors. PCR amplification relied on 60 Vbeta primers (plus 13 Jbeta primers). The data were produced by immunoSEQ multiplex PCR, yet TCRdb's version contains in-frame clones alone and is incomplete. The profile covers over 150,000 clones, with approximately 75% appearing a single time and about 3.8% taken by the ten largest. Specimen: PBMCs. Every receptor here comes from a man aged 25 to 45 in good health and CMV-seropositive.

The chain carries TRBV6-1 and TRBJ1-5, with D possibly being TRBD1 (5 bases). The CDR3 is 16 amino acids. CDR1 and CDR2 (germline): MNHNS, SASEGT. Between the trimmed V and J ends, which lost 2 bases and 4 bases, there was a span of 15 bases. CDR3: CASSEYHRGRNQPQHF. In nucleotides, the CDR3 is TGTGCCAGCAGTGAATATCATAGGGGAAGGAATCAGCCCCAGCATTTT.

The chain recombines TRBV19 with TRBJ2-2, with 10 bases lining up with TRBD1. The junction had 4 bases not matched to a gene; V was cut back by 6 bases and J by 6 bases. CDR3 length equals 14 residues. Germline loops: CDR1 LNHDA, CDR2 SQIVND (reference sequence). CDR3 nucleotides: TGTGCCAGTAGGGACAGGGGGACGGCCGGGGAGCTGTTTTTT. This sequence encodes CASRDRGTAGELFF.

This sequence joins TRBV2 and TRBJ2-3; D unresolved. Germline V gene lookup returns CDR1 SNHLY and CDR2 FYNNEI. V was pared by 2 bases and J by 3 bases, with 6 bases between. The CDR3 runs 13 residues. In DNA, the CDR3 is TGTGCCAGCAGTGAAACTAAAACAGATACGCAGTATTTT. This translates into CASSETKTDTQYF.

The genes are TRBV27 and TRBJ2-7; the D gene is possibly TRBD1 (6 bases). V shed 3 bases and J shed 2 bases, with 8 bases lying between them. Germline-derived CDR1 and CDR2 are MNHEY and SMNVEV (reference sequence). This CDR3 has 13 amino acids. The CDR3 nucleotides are TGTGCCAGCAGTTTTGGGACACCCTACGAGCAGTACTTC. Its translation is CASSFGTPYEQYF.

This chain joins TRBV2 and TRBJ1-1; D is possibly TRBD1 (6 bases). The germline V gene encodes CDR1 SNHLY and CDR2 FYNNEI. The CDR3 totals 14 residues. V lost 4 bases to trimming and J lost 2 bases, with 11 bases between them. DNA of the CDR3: TGTGCCAGCAGTGCCCAGGGGTCCAACACTGAAGCTTTCTTT. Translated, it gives CASSAQGSNTEAFF.

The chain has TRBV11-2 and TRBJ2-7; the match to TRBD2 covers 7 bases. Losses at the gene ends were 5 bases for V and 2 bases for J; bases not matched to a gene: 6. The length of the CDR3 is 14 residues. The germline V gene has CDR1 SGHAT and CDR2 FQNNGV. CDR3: CASSKLANPYEQYF. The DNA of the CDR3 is TGTGCCAGCAGCAAACTAGCGAACCCCTACGAGCAGTACTTC.

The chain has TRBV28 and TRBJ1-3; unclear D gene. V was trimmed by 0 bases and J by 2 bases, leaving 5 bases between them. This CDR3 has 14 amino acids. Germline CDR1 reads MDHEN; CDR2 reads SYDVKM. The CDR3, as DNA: TGTGCCAGCAGTTTATGGAGCCCTGGAAACACCATATATTTT. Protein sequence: CASSLWSPGNTIYF.

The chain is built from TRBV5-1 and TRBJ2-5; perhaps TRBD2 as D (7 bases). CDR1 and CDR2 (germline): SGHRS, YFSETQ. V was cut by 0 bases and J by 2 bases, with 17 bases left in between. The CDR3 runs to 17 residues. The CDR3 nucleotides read TGCGCCAGCAGCTTGGTAATGGGGGGGCCAGTTCAAGAGACCCAGTACTTC. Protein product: CASSLVMGGPVQETQYF.

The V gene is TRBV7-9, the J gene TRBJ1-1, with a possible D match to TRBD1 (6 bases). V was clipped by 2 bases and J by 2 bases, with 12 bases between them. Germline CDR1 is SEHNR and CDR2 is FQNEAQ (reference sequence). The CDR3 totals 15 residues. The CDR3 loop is CASSLRGLENTEAFF. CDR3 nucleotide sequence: TGTGCCAGCAGCTTAAGGGGGTTGGAAAACACTGAAGCTTTCTTT. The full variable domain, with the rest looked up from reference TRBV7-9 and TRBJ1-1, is DTGVSQNPRHKITKRGQNVTFRCDPISEHNRLYWYRQTLGQGPEFLTYFQNEAQLEKSRLLSDRFSAERPKGSFSTLEIQRTEQGDSAMYLCASSLRGLENTEAFFGQGTRLTVV.

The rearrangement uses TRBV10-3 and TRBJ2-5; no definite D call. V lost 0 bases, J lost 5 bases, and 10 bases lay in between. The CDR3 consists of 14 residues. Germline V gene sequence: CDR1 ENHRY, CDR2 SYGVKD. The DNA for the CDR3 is TGTGCCATCAGTGAGTCGACTCAGAGGGAGACCCAGTACTTC. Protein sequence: CAISESTQRETQYF.

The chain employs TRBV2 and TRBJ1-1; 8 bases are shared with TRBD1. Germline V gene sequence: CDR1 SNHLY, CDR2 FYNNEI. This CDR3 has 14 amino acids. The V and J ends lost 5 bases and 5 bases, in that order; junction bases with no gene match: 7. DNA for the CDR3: TGTGCCAGCAGTCTACAGGGGGGTAGAACTGAAGCTTTCTTT. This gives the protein CASSLQGGRTEAFF.

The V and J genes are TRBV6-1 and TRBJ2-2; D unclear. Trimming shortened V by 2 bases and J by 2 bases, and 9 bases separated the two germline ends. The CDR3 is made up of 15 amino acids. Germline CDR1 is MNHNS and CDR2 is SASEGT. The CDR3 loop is CASSETITNTGELFF. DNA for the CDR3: TGTGCCAGCAGTGAAACGATTACTAACACCGGGGAGCTGTTTTTT.

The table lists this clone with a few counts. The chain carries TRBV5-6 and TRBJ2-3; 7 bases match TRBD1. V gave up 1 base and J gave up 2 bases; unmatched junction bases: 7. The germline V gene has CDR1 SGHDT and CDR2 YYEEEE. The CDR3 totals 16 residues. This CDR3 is CASSLTGVYITDTQYF. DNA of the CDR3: TGTGCCAGCAGCTTGACAGGGGTGTATATCACAGATACGCAGTATTTT.

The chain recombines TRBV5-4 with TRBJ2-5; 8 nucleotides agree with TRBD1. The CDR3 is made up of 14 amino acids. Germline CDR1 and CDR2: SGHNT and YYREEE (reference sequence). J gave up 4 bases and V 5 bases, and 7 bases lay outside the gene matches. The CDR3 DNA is TGTGCCAGCAGAAACCGGGACAGGTCAGAGACCCAGTACTTC. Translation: CASRNRDRSETQYF.

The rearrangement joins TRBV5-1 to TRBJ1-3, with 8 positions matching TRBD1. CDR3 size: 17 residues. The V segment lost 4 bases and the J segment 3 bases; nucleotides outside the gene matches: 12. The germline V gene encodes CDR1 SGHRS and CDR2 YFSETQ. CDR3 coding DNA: TGCGCCAGCAGCCTTAATCCGGGACAGGCCAATGGAAACACCATATATTTT. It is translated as CASSLNPGQANGNTIYF.

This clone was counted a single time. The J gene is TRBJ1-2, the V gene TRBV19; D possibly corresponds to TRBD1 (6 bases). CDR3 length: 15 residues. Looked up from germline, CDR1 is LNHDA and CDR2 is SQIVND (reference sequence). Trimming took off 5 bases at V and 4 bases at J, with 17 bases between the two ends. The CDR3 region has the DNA TGTGCCAGTAGTGGGGGGGCCTTTGGGGGCTATGGCTACACCTTC. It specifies CASSGGAFGGYGYTF.

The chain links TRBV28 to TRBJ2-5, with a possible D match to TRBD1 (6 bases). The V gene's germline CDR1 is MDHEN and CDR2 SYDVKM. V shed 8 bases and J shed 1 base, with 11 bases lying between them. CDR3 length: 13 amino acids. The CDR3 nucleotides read TGTGCCAGCTGCAGGGACATCCAAGAGACCCAGTACTTC. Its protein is CASCRDIQETQYF.

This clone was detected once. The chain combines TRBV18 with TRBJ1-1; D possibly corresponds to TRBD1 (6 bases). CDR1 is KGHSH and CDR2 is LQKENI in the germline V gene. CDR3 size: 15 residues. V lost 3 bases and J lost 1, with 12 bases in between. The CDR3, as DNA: TGTGCCAGCTCACCCAATGGGGGACAGAACACTGAAGCTTTCTTT. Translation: CASSPNGGQNTEAFF.

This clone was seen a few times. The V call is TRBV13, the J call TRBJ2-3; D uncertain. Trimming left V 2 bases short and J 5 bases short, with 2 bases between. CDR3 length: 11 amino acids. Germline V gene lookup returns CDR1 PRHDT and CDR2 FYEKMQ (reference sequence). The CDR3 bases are TGTGCCAGCAGCTTACAAGATACGCAGTATTTT. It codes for CASSLQDTQYF.

The CDR3 reads CATGWGGSYNEQFF. CDR3 bases: TGTGCCACCGGTTGGGGGGGCTCCTACAATGAGCAGTTCTTC. The rearrangement links TRBV6-6 to TRBJ2-1; 7 nucleotides line up with TRBD2. The junction had 6 bases not matched to a gene; V was cut back by 10 bases and J by 0 bases. CDR3 size: 14 residues. Germline V gene sequence: CDR1 MNHNY, CDR2 SVGAGI (reference sequence).

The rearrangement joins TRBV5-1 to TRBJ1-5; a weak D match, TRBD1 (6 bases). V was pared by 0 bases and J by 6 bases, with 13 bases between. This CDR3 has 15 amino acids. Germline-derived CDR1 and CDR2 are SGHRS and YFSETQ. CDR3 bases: TGCGCCAGCAGCTTGGAGTCAGGGGATGGTCAGCCCCAGCATTTT. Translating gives CASSLESGDGQPQHF. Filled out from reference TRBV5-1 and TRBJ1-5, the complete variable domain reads KAGVTQTPRYLIKTRGQQVTLSCSPISGHRSVSWYQQTPGQGLQFLFEYFSETQRNKGNFPGRFSGRQFSNSRSEMNVSTLELGDSALYLCASSLESGDGQPQHFGDGTRLSIL.

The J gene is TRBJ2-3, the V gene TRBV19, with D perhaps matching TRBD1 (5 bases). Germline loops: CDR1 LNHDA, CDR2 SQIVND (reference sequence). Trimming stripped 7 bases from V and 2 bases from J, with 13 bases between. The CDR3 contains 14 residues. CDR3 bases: TGTGCCAGTATGGCTGACAGCTACACAGATACGCAGTATTTT. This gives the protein CASMADSYTDTQYF.